These T cell receptor beta chains were read from a single sample in a study of blood T cell repertoires in COVID-19. Some clones are missing from TCRdb's copy, which holds only in-frame ones; the method was immunoSEQ multiplex PCR. The sample consists of around 260,000 clones, more than 75% of them appearing once. What was sequenced was peripheral blood. The receptors here all came from a woman in her forties or fifties with acute or convalescent COVID-19. CDR3s include the opening cysteine and the closing phenylalanine or tryptophan. Each record gives: clone size, D gene, V gene, J gene, CDR3 length, CDR3 protein, CDR3 DNA. A D gene is named only where the DNA matches it firmly. Only some rows state a clone size, as once, few, many or a class for expanded clones.

clone_size: .; d_call: .; v_call: TRBV7-2; j_call: TRBJ2-7; cdr3_length: 13; cdr3_aa: CASSFDSPYEQYF; cdr3_nt: TGTGCCAGCAGCTTCGACAGTCCCTACGAGCAGTACTTC
clone_size: once; d_call: .; v_call: TRBV2; j_call: TRBJ1-5; cdr3_length: 15; cdr3_aa: CASSEQGGVSQPQHF; cdr3_nt: TGTGCCAGCAGTGAGCAGGGAGGTGTGAGTCAGCCCCAGCATTTT
clone_size: .; d_call: .; v_call: TRBV5-1; j_call: TRBJ1-2; cdr3_length: 14; cdr3_aa: CASSPTLQGKGYTF; cdr3_nt: TGCGCCAGCAGCCCAACTCTCCAGGGGAAGGGCTACACCTTC
clone_size: .; d_call: .; v_call: TRBV6-4; j_call: TRBJ1-1; cdr3_length: 13; cdr3_aa: CASSAARNTEAFF; cdr3_nt: TGTGCCAGCAGTGCTGCTAGGAACACTGAAGCTTTCTTT
clone_size: .; d_call: .; v_call: TRBV29-1; j_call: TRBJ2-1; cdr3_length: 15; cdr3_aa: CSVETGLTGTNEQFF; cdr3_nt: TGCAGCGTTGAAACCGGTTTGACAGGCACCAATGAGCAGTTCTTC
clone_size: .; d_call: .; v_call: TRBV6-5; j_call: TRBJ1-5; cdr3_length: 13; cdr3_aa: CASSRISNQPQHF; cdr3_nt: TGTGCCAGCAGCCGTATTAGCAATCAGCCCCAGCATTTT
clone_size: few; d_call: .; v_call: TRBV15; j_call: TRBJ2-2; cdr3_length: 14; cdr3_aa: CATSTSDRPGELFF; cdr3_nt: TGTGCCACCAGCACCAGTGACAGGCCCGGGGAGCTGTTTTTT
clone_size: .; d_call: .; v_call: TRBV19; j_call: TRBJ2-1; cdr3_length: 12; cdr3_aa: CATRKLGNEQFF; cdr3_nt: TGTGCCACCAGAAAACTAGGGAATGAGCAGTTCTTC
clone_size: .; d_call: TRBD2; v_call: TRBV30; j_call: TRBJ2-1; cdr3_length: 15; cdr3_aa: CAWSVRLAGAVEQFF; cdr3_nt: TGTGCCTGGAGTGTACGACTAGCGGGAGCGGTTGAGCAGTTCTTC
clone_size: .; d_call: .; v_call: TRBV19; j_call: TRBJ1-2; cdr3_length: 14; cdr3_aa: CASSTVEGRFGYTF; cdr3_nt: TGTGCCAGTAGTACCGTCGAGGGCCGGTTTGGCTACACCTTC